The subject of this entry is one T cell receptor beta chain. This CDR3 has 16 amino acids. The germline CDR1 and CDR2 sequences are MNHNS and SASEGT. The trim removed 2 bases at V and 3 bases at J, leaving 3 bases unmatched. MiXCR, applied by TCRdb to the RT-PCR reads, yields one record per CDR3 protein. Of almost 700,000 distinct CDR3 sequences listed, more than 13% are singletons. Sequencing input: memory CD4+ T cells from blood. This receptor was identified in a female donor in good health, serving as a healthy control. The chain combines TRBV6-1 with TRBJ2-1, with 11 bases identical to TRBD1. CDR3 sequence reads: CASSEYGTGGYNEQFF. The CDR3 DNA sequence: TGTGCCAGCAGTGAATACGGGACAGGGGGCTACAATGAGCAGTTCTTC.